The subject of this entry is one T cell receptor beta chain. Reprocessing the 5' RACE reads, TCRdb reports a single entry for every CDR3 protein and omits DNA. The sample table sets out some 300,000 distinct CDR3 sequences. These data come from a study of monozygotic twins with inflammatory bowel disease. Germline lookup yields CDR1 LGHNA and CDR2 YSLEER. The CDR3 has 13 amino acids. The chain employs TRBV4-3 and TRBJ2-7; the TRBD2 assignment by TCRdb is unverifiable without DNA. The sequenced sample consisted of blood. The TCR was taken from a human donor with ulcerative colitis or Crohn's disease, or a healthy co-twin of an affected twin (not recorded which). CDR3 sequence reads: CASSRDSNYEQYF.